The clone carrying this TCR beta chain was seen a handful of times. Germline CDR1 reads SQVTM; CDR2 reads ANQGSEA. The ends lost 3 bases at V and 4 bases at J; junction bases unmatched: 6. The CDR3 is 15 amino acids. The sample comes from a study of identical twins. A universal primer binding site was introduced by template switching. The final cDNA contained unique molecular identifiers. Via MiXCR, TCRdb re-called the 5' RACE reads, giving one row per CDR3 protein. Of approximately 600,000 distinct CDR3 sequences in the sample, under 8.5% were seen once. In every case, the donor was a healthy Caucasian. The sample was also reused in another study, on yellow fever vaccine responses in identical twins.

This chain links TRBV29-1 with TRBJ2-3, with 11 bases aligning to TRBD2. The sequencing input was PBMCs. The receptor was derived from a woman between 18 and 29 years old in good health. This CDR3 reads CSVEGTSGNPDTQYF. The CDR3 DNA reads as TGCAGCGTTGAGGGGACTAGCGGAAACCCAGATACGCAGTATTTT.